These T cell receptor beta chains were read from a single sample in a study of T-cell reconstitution after alpha-beta-depleted transplantation in children. TCRdb re-called the PCR reads through MiXCR, storing one row per CDR3 protein. The sample includes more than 300,000 distinct CDR3 sequences, 16% seen only once; the top ten take about 41%. Sample: PBMCs, mostly from graft donor cells, taken 360 days after TCRalphabeta/CD19-depleted stem cell transplant. The receptors originated from a male patient aged 2 to 9 who had a stem cell transplant for acute lymphoblastic leukemia, so the T cells may come from the graft donor. Both conserved end residues are part of each CDR3. The order of the fields is J gene, D gene, V gene, clone size, CDR3 DNA, CDR3 protein. D genes are given only for firm matches. The size of a clone is reported for some rows only, either as once, few or many, or as a class for expanded clones.

j_call: TRBJ2-1
d_call: NA
v_call: TRBV6-5
clone_size: NA
cdr3_nt: TGTGCCAGCAGTTTTTTCTGGCGTAGTGAGCAGTTCTTC
cdr3_aa: CASSFFWRSEQFF

j_call: TRBJ2-5
d_call: NA
v_call: TRBV15
clone_size: few
cdr3_nt: TGTGCCACCAGCAGGATTCCGGAGACCCAGTACTTC
cdr3_aa: CATSRIPETQYF

j_call: TRBJ1-4
d_call: NA
v_call: TRBV6-1
clone_size: NA
cdr3_nt: TGTGCCAGCAGTGACCCCGGTTCGAGGTTGAATGAAAAACTGTTTTTT
cdr3_aa: CASSDPGSRLNEKLFF

j_call: TRBJ2-3
d_call: TRBD2
v_call: TRBV12-3/TRBV12-4
clone_size: NA
cdr3_nt: TGTGCCAGCAGTTCCACTAGCGGTGCGCAGTATTTT
cdr3_aa: CASSSTSGAQYF

j_call: TRBJ2-1
d_call: NA
v_call: TRBV7-2
clone_size: once
cdr3_nt: TGTGCCAGCAGCGTACTCGTTTACAATGAGCAGTTCTTC
cdr3_aa: CASSVLVYNEQFF

j_call: TRBJ2-2
d_call: NA
v_call: TRBV7-9
clone_size: NA
cdr3_nt: TGTGCCAGCAGCTCCCCACAGGGAAGCACCTGGGAGCTGTTTTTT
cdr3_aa: CASSSPQGSTWELFF

j_call: TRBJ2-7
d_call: NA
v_call: TRBV5-1
clone_size: NA
cdr3_nt: TGCGCCAGCAGCTTGGGGACAGACGACGAGCAGTACTTC
cdr3_aa: CASSLGTDDEQYF

j_call: TRBJ2-7
d_call: TRBD2
v_call: TRBV9
clone_size: few
cdr3_nt: TGTGCCAGCAGCGCCCTAGCGGGTCCTGCCTACGAGCAGTACTTC
cdr3_aa: CASSALAGPAYEQYF

j_call: TRBJ2-7
d_call: NA
v_call: TRBV27
clone_size: many
cdr3_nt: TGTGCCAGCAGTTATCTCAATGCATACGAGCAGTACTTC
cdr3_aa: CASSYLNAYEQYF

j_call: TRBJ2-7
d_call: NA
v_call: TRBV5-1
clone_size: NA
cdr3_nt: TGCGCCAGCAGCTTAACGCCCGGGACGCTGTACGAGCAGTACTTC
cdr3_aa: CASSLTPGTLYEQYF

j_call: TRBJ1-1
d_call: NA
v_call: TRBV6-2/TRBV6-3
clone_size: few
cdr3_nt: TGTGCCAGTTTCGCGGGGGACAACACTGAAGCTTTCTTT
cdr3_aa: CASFAGDNTEAFF

j_call: TRBJ2-1
d_call: NA
v_call: TRBV6-5
clone_size: many
cdr3_nt: TGTGCCAGCAGTTACTTCCATGAGCAGTTCTTC
cdr3_aa: CASSYFHEQFF

j_call: TRBJ2-7
d_call: TRBD2
v_call: TRBV20-1
clone_size: NA
cdr3_nt: TGCAGTGCTAGTGCGGCTAGCGGAGTCTACGAGCAGTACTTC
cdr3_aa: CSASAASGVYEQYF

j_call: TRBJ2-5
d_call: NA
v_call: TRBV20-1
clone_size: NA
cdr3_nt: TGCAGTGCTAGATCCGGGACCCAAGAGACCCAGTACTTC
cdr3_aa: CSARSGTQETQYF

j_call: TRBJ2-7
d_call: TRBD1
v_call: TRBV7-9
clone_size: few
cdr3_nt: TGTGCCAGCAGCCCGACAGGGGAACCCTACGAGCAGTACTTC
cdr3_aa: CASSPTGEPYEQYF

j_call: TRBJ1-2
d_call: TRBD1
v_call: TRBV5-1
clone_size: NA
cdr3_nt: TGCGCCAGCAGCTTAGGTCCAGGGGGTTATGGCTACACCTTC
cdr3_aa: CASSLGPGGYGYTF

j_call: TRBJ2-1
d_call: TRBD2
v_call: TRBV18
clone_size: few
cdr3_nt: TGTGCCAGCTCACCATTACTAGCGGGAGTAAATGAGCAGTTCTTC
cdr3_aa: CASSPLLAGVNEQFF

j_call: TRBJ2-1
d_call: TRBD2
v_call: TRBV30
clone_size: NA
cdr3_nt: TGTGCCTGGGGGGGAACGGGAGGCCACCCCTACAATGAGCAGTTCTTC
cdr3_aa: CAWGGTGGHPYNEQFF

j_call: TRBJ2-7
d_call: TRBD2
v_call: TRBV18
clone_size: few
cdr3_nt: TGTGCCAGCTCACCATCTAGTGGACTAGCGGGAGCCTACGAGCAGTACTTC
cdr3_aa: CASSPSSGLAGAYEQYF

j_call: TRBJ2-1
d_call: NA
v_call: TRBV7-9
clone_size: NA
cdr3_nt: TGTGCCAGCAGCTTAGTTTTTCCCGGGGGCTACAATGAGCAGTTCTTC
cdr3_aa: CASSLVFPGGYNEQFF

j_call: TRBJ2-3
d_call: NA
v_call: TRBV29-1
clone_size: many
cdr3_nt: TGCAGCGTTGAATCTGACCACACAGATACGCAGTATTTT
cdr3_aa: CSVESDHTDTQYF

j_call: TRBJ2-5
d_call: NA
v_call: TRBV20-1
clone_size: NA
cdr3_nt: TGCAGTGCCACGTCGTTCTGGACAGAAGAGACCCAGTACTTC
cdr3_aa: CSATSFWTEETQYF

j_call: TRBJ1-4
d_call: TRBD1
v_call: TRBV28
clone_size: NA
cdr3_nt: TGTGCCACCAGAAAAGGGGGACAGACTAATGAAAAACTGTTTTTT
cdr3_aa: CATRKGGQTNEKLFF

j_call: TRBJ1-3
d_call: NA
v_call: TRBV6-1
clone_size: NA
cdr3_nt: TGTGCCAGCCTAACAAGAACTGGAAACACCATATATTTT
cdr3_aa: CASLTRTGNTIYF

j_call: TRBJ2-7
d_call: NA
v_call: TRBV5-1
clone_size: few
cdr3_nt: TGCGCCAGCAGCTTGGCGGAAGAGGGCTACGAGCAGTACTTC
cdr3_aa: CASSLAEEGYEQYF

j_call: TRBJ2-1
d_call: NA
v_call: TRBV7-9
clone_size: NA
cdr3_nt: TGTGCCAGCAGCTTATGGGGAGAGGGCCACAATGAGCAGTTCTTC
cdr3_aa: CASSLWGEGHNEQFF

j_call: TRBJ2-7
d_call: TRBD2
v_call: TRBV7-2
clone_size: NA
cdr3_nt: TGTGCCAGCAGCGGGGGACTAGCGGGACCCGAGCAGTACTTC
cdr3_aa: CASSGGLAGPEQYF

j_call: TRBJ2-1
d_call: NA
v_call: TRBV12-3/TRBV12-4
clone_size: few
cdr3_nt: TGTGCCAGCAGTTTCGGTCCCCCATCCGAGCAGTTCTTC
cdr3_aa: CASSFGPPSEQFF

j_call: TRBJ2-2
d_call: NA
v_call: TRBV11-2
clone_size: few
cdr3_nt: TGTGCCAGCAGCTTACTCGTAGGGGAGCTGTTTTTT
cdr3_aa: CASSLLVGELFF

j_call: TRBJ2-1
d_call: NA
v_call: TRBV3-1
clone_size: few
cdr3_nt: TGTGCCAGCAGCCAACAGCCTTCCTACAATGAGCAGTTCTTC
cdr3_aa: CASSQQPSYNEQFF

j_call: TRBJ2-3
d_call: NA
v_call: TRBV11-2
clone_size: many
cdr3_nt: TGTGCCAGCAGCTTAGCGGCCCGCACAGATACGCAGTATTTT
cdr3_aa: CASSLAARTDTQYF

j_call: TRBJ1-5
d_call: NA
v_call: TRBV7-8
clone_size: few
cdr3_nt: TGTGCCAGCAGCTTAACGCTGAGCAATCAGCCCCAGCATTTT
cdr3_aa: CASSLTLSNQPQHF

j_call: TRBJ1-5
d_call: NA
v_call: TRBV7-8
clone_size: NA
cdr3_nt: TGTGCCAGCAGCCAAGGACCGATACATCTTAGCGTCTCAAATCAGCCCCAGCATTTT
cdr3_aa: CASSQGPIHLSVSNQPQHF

j_call: TRBJ1-2
d_call: NA
v_call: TRBV4-1
clone_size: few
cdr3_nt: TGCGCCAGCAGCCAGGAACCGGGCCCCGCTAACTATGGCTACACCTTC
cdr3_aa: CASSQEPGPANYGYTF

j_call: TRBJ2-1
d_call: NA
v_call: TRBV7-3
clone_size: many
cdr3_nt: TGTGCCAGCAGCAGCCTCGGACTACCATACAATGAGCAGTTCTTC
cdr3_aa: CASSSLGLPYNEQFF

j_call: TRBJ2-1
d_call: TRBD1
v_call: TRBV5-1
clone_size: many
cdr3_nt: TGCGCCAGCAGAAGACAGGGGCCGACCTACAATGAGCAGTTCTTC
cdr3_aa: CASRRQGPTYNEQFF

j_call: TRBJ2-7
d_call: TRBD2
v_call: TRBV5-1
clone_size: NA
cdr3_nt: TGCGCCAGCAGCTTGGGTGTTCCCCACTTAACTAGCGGGGATAACTACGAGCAGTACTTC
cdr3_aa: CASSLGVPHLTSGDNYEQYF

j_call: TRBJ2-6
d_call: TRBD1
v_call: TRBV5-4
clone_size: NA
cdr3_nt: TGTGCCAGCAGCTTAGGGACAGCACTGATGGGGGCCAACGTCCTGACTTTC
cdr3_aa: CASSLGTALMGANVLTF

j_call: TRBJ2-3
d_call: NA
v_call: TRBV5-5
clone_size: few
cdr3_nt: TGTGCCAGCAGCTTGACAGCCAAGACAGATACGCAGTATTTT
cdr3_aa: CASSLTAKTDTQYF

j_call: TRBJ2-5
d_call: TRBD2
v_call: TRBV6-5
clone_size: NA
cdr3_nt: TGTGCCAGCAGTTCCGGGACTAGCGGACAAGAGACCCAGTACTTC
cdr3_aa: CASSSGTSGQETQYF

j_call: TRBJ1-5
d_call: TRBD1
v_call: TRBV20-1
clone_size: NA
cdr3_nt: TGCAGTGCTAGGCACCGGGACAGGGGAAGAGGGCCCCAGCATTTT
cdr3_aa: CSARHRDRGRGPQHF

j_call: TRBJ2-1
d_call: NA
v_call: TRBV4-1
clone_size: many
cdr3_nt: TGCGCCAGCAGCCACCCATCACTACCCGGGACTGGCTCCCCTCACAATGAGCAGTTCTTC
cdr3_aa: CASSHPSLPGTGSPHNEQFF